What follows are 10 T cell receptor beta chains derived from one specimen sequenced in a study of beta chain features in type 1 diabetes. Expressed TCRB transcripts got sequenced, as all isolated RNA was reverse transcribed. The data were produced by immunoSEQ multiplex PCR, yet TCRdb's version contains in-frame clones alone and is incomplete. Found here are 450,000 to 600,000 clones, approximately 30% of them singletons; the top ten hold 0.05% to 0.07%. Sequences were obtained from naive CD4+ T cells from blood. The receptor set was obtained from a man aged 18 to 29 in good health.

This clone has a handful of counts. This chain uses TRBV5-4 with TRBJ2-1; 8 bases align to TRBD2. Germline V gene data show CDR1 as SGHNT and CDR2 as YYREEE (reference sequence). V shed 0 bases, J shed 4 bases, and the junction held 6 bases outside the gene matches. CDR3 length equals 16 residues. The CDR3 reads CASSLGGSGMYNEQFF. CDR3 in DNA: TGTGCCAGCAGCTTGGGGGGTAGCGGGATGTACAATGAGCAGTTCTTC.

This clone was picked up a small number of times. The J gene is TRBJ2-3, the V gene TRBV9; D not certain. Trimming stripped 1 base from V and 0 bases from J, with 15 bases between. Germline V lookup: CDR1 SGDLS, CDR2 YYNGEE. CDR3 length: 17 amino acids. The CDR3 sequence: CASSVRFRVRSTDTQYF. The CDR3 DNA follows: TGTGCCAGCAGCGTAAGATTCCGGGTGCGGAGCACAGATACGCAGTATTTT.

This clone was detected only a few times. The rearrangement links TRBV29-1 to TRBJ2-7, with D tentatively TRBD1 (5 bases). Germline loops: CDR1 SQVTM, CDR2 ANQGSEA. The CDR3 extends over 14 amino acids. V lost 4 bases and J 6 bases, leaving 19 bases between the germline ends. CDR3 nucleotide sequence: TGCAGCGTTGGAACAGGCCACCCCTATCGCGAGCAGTACTTC. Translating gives CSVGTGHPYREQYF.

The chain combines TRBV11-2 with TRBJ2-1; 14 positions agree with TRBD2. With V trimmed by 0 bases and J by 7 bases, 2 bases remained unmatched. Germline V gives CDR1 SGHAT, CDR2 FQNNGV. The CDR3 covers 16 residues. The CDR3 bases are TGTGCCAGCAGCTTAGAGGGGACTAGCGGGAGAAATGAGCAGTTCTTC. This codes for CASSLEGTSGRNEQFF.

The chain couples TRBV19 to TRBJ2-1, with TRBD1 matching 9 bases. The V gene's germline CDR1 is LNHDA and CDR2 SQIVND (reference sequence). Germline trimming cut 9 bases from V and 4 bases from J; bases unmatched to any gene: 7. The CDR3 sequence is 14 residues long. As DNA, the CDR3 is TGTGCCAGAAAGCCGGGACAGGGATACAATGAGCAGTTCTTC. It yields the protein CARKPGQGYNEQFF.

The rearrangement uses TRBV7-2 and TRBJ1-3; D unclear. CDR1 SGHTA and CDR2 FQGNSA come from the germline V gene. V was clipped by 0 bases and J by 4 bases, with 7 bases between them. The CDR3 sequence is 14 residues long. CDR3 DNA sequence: TGTGCCAGCAGCTTAGCGGCAGAGGGAAACACCATATATTTT. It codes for CASSLAAEGNTIYF.

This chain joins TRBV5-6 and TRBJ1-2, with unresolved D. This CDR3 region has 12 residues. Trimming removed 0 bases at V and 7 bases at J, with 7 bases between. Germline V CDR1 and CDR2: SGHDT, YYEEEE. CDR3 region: CASSLGLGGYTF. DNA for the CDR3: TGTGCCAGCAGCTTGGGGCTCGGTGGCTACACCTTC.

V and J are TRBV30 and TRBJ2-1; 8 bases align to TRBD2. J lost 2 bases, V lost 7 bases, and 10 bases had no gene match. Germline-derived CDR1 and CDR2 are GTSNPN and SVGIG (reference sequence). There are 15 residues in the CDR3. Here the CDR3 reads CAFTATGRAYNEQFF. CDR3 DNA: TGTGCCTTCACGGCGACCGGGAGGGCCTACAATGAGCAGTTCTTC.

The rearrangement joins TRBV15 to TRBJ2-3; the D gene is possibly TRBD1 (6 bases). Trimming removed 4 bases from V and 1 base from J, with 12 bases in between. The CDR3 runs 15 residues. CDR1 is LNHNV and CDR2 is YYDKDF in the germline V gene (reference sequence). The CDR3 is CATSTSRQGTDTQYF. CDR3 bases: TGTGCCACCAGCACCTCGCGACAGGGCACAGATACGCAGTATTTT. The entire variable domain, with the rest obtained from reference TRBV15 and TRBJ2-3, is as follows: DAMVIQNPRYQVTQFGKPVTLSCSQTLNHNVMYWYQQKSSQAPKLLFHYYDKDFNNEADTPDNFQSRRPNTSFCFLDIRSPGLGDTAMYLCATSTSRQGTDTQYFGPGTRLTVL.

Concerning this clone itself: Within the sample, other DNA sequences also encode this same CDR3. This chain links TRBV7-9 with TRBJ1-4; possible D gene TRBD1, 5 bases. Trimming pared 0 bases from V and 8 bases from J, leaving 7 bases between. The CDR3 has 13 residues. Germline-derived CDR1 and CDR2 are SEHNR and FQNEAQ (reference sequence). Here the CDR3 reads CASSLARDEKLFF. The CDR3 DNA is TGTGCCAGCAGCTTAGCGAGGGACGAAAAACTGTTTTTT.